The T cell receptor (beta chain) under discussion was sequenced for a study of early T cells in non-severe SARS-CoV-2 infection. Across the whole study: RNA in bulk from unsorted whole blood was sequenced, and chains were unpaired. General study points: VDJdb-based matching was biased toward anti-spike CD8 responses and missed private and CD4 specificities.

Unique molecular identifier tags were affixed to discrete cDNA molecules. MiXCR, run by TCRdb on the 5' RACE reads, gives a single entry per CDR3 protein. The sample consists of about 97,000 distinct CDR3 sequences, approximately 11% of them appearing once. About this clonotype itself: No antigen is known for it.

Trimming removed 4 bases from V and 5 bases from J; junction bases left unmatched: 0. Per the germline V gene, CDR1 is ENHRY and CDR2 is SYGVKD. The CDR3 contains 12 residues. The genes are TRBV10-3 and TRBJ2-3; 7 bases are shared with TRBD2. The sequencing used whole blood, collected at baseline. The sequence was obtained from an adult who was a healthcare worker with PCR-confirmed SARS-CoV-2 infection or an uninfected control (not recorded which). CDR3 nucleotide sequence: TGTGCCATCAGTGGGGAGGGAGATACGCAGTATTTT. Protein sequence: CAISGEGDTQYF.